The 6 T cell receptor beta chains below were found in one sample sequenced in a study of human versus mouse CDR3 diversity and MHC coevolution. TCRdb keeps only in-frame clones here, not all; method: immunoSEQ multiplex PCR. The table lists more than 55,000 clones, over 90% of them singletons, with over 15% in the top ten. Sequencing used naive CD4+ T cells from blood. Subset: CD45RO-negative CD62L-positive naive CD4 T cells. These receptors originate from a person between 55 and 69 years old in good health.

V usage is TRBV10-3 and J usage is TRBJ1-4, with D possibly matching TRBD1 (6 bases). V lost 0 bases, J lost 5 bases, and 7 bases lay in between. The CDR3 consists of 14 residues. Germline CDR1 reads ENHRY; CDR2 reads SYGVKD. The chain's CDR3 is CAISESQGNEKLFF. In DNA form, the CDR3 reads TGTGCCATCAGTGAGTCACAGGGAAATGAAAAACTGTTTTTT.

V gene TRBV9 combines with J gene TRBJ2-7; TRBD1 is a possible D gene (6 bases). The CDR3 sequence is 15 residues long. With 2 bases removed from V and 4 bases from J, the gap between germline ends came to 16 bases. Germline V CDR1 and CDR2: SGDLS, YYNGEE. CDR3 bases: TGTGCCAGCAGCGTTGGGTACAGGGACACGTACGAGCAGTACTTC. Protein: CASSVGYRDTYEQYF.

The rearrangement links TRBV19 to TRBJ1-4; 8 nucleotides match TRBD1. Germline CDR1 LNHDA, CDR2 SQIVND (reference sequence). J lost 6 bases, V lost 8 bases, and 8 bases had no gene match. The CDR3 is 14 amino acids. CDR3 loop: CASSLQGEDEKLFF. DNA of the CDR3: TGTGCCAGTTCCCTACAGGGGGAGGATGAAAAACTGTTTTTT.

The CDR3 DNA reads TGTGCCAGCAGCATAGGGGGGAACACTGAAGCTTTCTTT. It yields the protein CASSIGGNTEAFF. V and J are TRBV5-5 and TRBJ1-1, with a tentative D call TRBD1 (6 bases). The CDR3 is 13 residues long. Germline V gene sequence: CDR1 SGHKS, CDR2 YYEKEE (reference sequence). With 4 bases removed from V and 1 base from J, the gap between germline ends came to 8 bases.

V is TRBV5-1 and J is TRBJ2-7, with TRBD1 identical over 11 bases. The CDR3 is 14 residues long. Germline assignment: CDR1 SGHRS and CDR2 YFSETQ. The V and J ends lost 4 bases and 4 bases, in that order; junction bases with no gene match: 4. DNA for the CDR3: TGCGCCAGCAGCGGGACAGGGGGTGGATACGAGCAGTACTTC. This codes for CASSGTGGGYEQYF.

This chain joins TRBV6-5 and TRBJ1-4, with unresolved D. Germline V lookup: CDR1 MNHEY, CDR2 SVGAGI. The length of the CDR3 is 13 residues. Trimming cost V 10 bases and J 0 bases, with 9 bases left between them. The CDR3 bases are TGTGCCACCCAGACTGCAACTAATGAAAAACTGTTTTTT. Protein product: CATQTATNEKLFF.